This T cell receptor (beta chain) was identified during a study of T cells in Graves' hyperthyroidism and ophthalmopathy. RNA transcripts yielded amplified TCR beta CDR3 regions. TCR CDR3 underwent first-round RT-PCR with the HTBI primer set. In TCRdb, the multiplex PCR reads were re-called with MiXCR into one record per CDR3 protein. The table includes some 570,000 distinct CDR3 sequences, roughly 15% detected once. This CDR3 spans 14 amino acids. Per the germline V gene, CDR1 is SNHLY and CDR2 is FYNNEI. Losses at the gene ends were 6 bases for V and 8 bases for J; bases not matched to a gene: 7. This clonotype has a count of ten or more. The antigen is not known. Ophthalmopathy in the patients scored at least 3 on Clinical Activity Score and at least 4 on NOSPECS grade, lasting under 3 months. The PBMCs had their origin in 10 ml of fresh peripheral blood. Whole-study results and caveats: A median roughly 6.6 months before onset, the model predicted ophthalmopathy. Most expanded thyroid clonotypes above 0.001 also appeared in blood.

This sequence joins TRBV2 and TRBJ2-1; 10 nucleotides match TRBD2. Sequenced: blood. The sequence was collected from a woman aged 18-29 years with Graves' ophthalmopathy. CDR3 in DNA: TGTGCCAGCAGGGCCGGGACTAGCGTCGATGAGCAGTTCTTC. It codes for CASRAGTSVDEQFF. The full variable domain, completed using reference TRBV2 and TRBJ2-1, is EPEVTQTPSHQVTQMGQEVILRCVPISNHLYFYWYRQILGQKVEFLVSFYNNEISEKSEIFDDQFSVERPDGSNFTLKIRSTKLEDSAMYFCASRAGTSVDEQFFGPGTRLTVL.